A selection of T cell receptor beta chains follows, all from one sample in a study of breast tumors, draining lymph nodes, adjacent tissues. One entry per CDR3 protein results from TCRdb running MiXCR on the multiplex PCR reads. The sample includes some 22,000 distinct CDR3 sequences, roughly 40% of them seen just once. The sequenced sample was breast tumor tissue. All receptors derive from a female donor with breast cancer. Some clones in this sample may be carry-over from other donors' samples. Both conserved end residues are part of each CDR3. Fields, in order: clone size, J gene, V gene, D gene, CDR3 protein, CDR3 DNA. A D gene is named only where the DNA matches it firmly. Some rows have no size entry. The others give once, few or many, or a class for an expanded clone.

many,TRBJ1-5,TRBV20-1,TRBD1,CSAQQGTYQPQHF,TGCAGTGCTCAACAGGGGACCTATCAGCCCCAGCATTTT
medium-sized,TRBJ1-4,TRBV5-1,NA,CASSWGGTGSDEKLFF,TGCGCCAGCAGCTGGGGGGGCACAGGGTCGGACGAAAAACTGTTTTTT
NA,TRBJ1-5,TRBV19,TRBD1,CASSEGTADRQPQHF,TGTGCCAGTAGTGAAGGGACAGCGGATAGACAGCCCCAGCATTTT
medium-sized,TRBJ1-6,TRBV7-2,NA,CASSLTSYNSPLHF,TGTGCCAGCAGCTTGACCTCCTATAATTCACCCCTCCACTTT
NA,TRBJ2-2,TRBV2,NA,CASSESGSAGELFF,TGTGCCAGCAGTGAATCTGGGTCCGCCGGGGAGCTGTTTTTT
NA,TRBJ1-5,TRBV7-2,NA,CAGSWSLNSNQPQHF,TGTGCCGGCAGCTGGAGCCTTAATAGCAATCAGCCCCAGCATTTT
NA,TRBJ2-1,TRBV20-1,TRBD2,CSATPPIGGSLREQFF,TGCAGTGCTACTCCCCCAATTGGCGGGAGCCTTCGTGAGCAGTTCTTC
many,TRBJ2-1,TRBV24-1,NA,CATRGGGSSYNEQFF,TGTGCCACCAGGGGAGGGGGATCCTCCTACAATGAGCAGTTCTTC
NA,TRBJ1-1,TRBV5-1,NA,CASRIGTEAFF,TGCGCCAGCCGGATTGGGACTGAAGCTTTCTTT
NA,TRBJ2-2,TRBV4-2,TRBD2,CASSQEQRGESGELFF,TGTGCCAGCAGCCAAGAACAGCGGGGGGAATCCGGGGAGCTGTTTTTT
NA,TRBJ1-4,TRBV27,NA,CASSRGYNEKLFF,TGTGCCAGCAGCAGGGGTTATAATGAAAAACTGTTTTTT
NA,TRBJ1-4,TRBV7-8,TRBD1,CASSGDRGPPNEKLFF,TGTGCCAGCAGCGGGGACAGGGGCCCCCCTAATGAAAAACTGTTTTTT
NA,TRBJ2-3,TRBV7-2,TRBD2,CASSLAPSGMGDTQYF,TGTGCCAGCAGCTTAGCCCCTAGCGGGATGGGTGATACGCAGTATTTT
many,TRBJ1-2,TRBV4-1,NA,CASSQSGTLYGYTF,TGCGCCAGCAGCCAATCCGGGACCCTCTATGGCTACACCTTC
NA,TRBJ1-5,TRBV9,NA,CASSEGSGDQPQHF,TGTGCCAGCAGCGAGGGGAGTGGGGATCAGCCCCAGCATTTT
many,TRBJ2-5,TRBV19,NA,CASSPYPSFQETQYF,TGTGCCAGTAGTCCATATCCTAGCTTCCAAGAGACCCAGTACTTC
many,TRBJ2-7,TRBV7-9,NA,CASSSRTYEQYF,TGTGCCAGCAGCTCCCGAACCTACGAGCAGTACTTC
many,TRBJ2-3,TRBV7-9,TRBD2,CASSLLAVLGDTQYF,TGTGCCAGCAGTTTACTAGCGGTGTTAGGAGATACGCAGTATTTT
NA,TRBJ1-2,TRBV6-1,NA,CASRGGVYGYTF,TGTGCCAGCAGGGGCGGGGTCTATGGCTACACCTTC
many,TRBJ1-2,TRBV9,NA,CASSGTYGYTF,TGTGCCAGCAGCGGTACCTATGGCTACACCTTC
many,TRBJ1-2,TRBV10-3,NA,CAISEGNYGYTF,TGTGCCATCAGTGAAGGCAACTATGGCTACACCTTC
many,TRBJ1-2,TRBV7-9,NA,CASSSSSAFYGYTF,TGTGCCAGCAGCTCCTCGAGTGCCTTCTATGGCTACACCTTC
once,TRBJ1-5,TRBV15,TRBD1,CATSRESGTADNQPQHF,TGTGCCACCAGCAGAGAATCCGGGACAGCTGACAATCAGCCCCAGCATTTT
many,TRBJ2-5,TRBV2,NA,CASSGARGLVETQYF,TGTGCCAGTTCAGGGGCCCGGGGGTTGGTGGAGACCCAGTACTTC
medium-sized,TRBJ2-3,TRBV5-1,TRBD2,CASSHHLGLVPLGQYF,TGCGCCAGCAGCCACCACCTGGGACTAGTTCCCCTGGGGCAGTATTTT
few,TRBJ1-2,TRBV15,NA,CATSVEVGNYGYTF,TGTGCCACCAGCGTAGAAGTAGGGAACTATGGCTACACCTTC
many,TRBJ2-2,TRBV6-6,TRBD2,CASSPRPGLAGGRNTGELFF,TGTGCCAGCAGTCCCCGCCCGGGACTAGCGGGAGGGAGGAACACCGGGGAGCTGTTTTTT
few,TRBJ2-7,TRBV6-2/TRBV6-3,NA,CASSSVGFREQYF,TGTGCCAGCAGTTCAGTAGGGTTTCGGGAGCAGTACTTC
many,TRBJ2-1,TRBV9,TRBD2,CASSVDLAGFNEQFF,TGTGCCAGCAGCGTAGATCTAGCGGGGTTCAATGAGCAGTTCTTC
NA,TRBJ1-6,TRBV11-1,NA,CASSLATALQRLSLLHF,TGTGCCAGCAGTTTAGCCACAGCGTTGCAGAGACTTTCTCTCCTCCACTTT
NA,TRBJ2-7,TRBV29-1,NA,CSVEGGDSYEQYF,TGCAGCGTTGAAGGGGGGGACAGCTACGAGCAGTACTTC
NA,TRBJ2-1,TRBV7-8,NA,CASSIPPNEQFF,TGTGCCAGCAGCATACCACCCAATGAGCAGTTCTTC
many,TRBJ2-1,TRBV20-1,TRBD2,CSASSGAGGLSYNEQFF,TGCAGTGCTAGTTCGGGAGCGGGGGGCCTCTCCTACAATGAGCAGTTCTTC
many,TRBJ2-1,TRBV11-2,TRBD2,CASSFTGGGEQFF,TGTGCCAGCAGCTTCACGGGCGGGGGAGAGCAGTTCTTC
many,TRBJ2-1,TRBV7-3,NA,CASSLNSAGTGEQFF,TGTGCCAGCAGCTTAAACTCGGCCGGTACCGGTGAGCAGTTCTTC
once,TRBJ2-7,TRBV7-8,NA,CASSQMYNSYEQYF,TGTGCCAGCAGCCAAATGTACAACTCCTACGAGCAGTACTTC
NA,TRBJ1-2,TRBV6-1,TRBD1,CASSETGGYGDTF,TGTGCCAGCAGTGAAACAGGGGGCTATGGCGACACCTTC
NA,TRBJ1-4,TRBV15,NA,CATSITFTNEKLFF,TGTGCCACCAGCATTACATTTACTAATGAAAAACTGTTTTTT
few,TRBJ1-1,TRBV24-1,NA,CATSGGVSTEAFF,TGTGCCACCAGTGGGGGGGTAAGCACTGAAGCTTTCTTT
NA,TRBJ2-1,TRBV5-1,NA,CASSLVSDEQFF,TGCGCCAGCAGCTTGGTAAGCGATGAGCAGTTCTTC
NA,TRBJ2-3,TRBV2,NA,CASSGGTGTDTQYF,TGTGCCAGCAGTGGCGGGACCGGCACAGATACGCAGTATTTT
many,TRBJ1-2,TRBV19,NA,CASRPPGRLGYGYTF,TGTGCCAGTAGACCGCCAGGACGGTTGGGGTATGGCTACACCTTC
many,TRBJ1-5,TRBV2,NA,CASSGAGGSNQPQHF,TGTGCCAGCAGTGGGGCAGGAGGGTCCAATCAGCCCCAGCATTTT
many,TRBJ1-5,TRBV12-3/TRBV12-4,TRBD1,CASSFGTVNQPQHF,TGTGCCAGCAGTTTTGGGACAGTGAATCAGCCCCAGCATTTT
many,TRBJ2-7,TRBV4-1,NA,CASYGQGNYEQYF,TGCGCCAGCTACGGTCAGGGAAACTACGAGCAGTACTTC
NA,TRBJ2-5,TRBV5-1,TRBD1,CANSWGRGPPETRYF,TGCGCCAACAGCTGGGGCAGGGGGCCCCCCGAGACCCGGTACTTC
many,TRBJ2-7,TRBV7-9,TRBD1,CASSLRTGVTYEQYF,TGTGCCAGCAGCCTAAGGACAGGGGTGACCTACGAGCAGTACTTC
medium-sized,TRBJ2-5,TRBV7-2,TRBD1,CASSRDRGRQETQYF,TGTGCCAGCAGCCGGGACAGGGGGCGTCAAGAGACCCAGTACTTC
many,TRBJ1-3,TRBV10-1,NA,CARTTSGNTIYF,TGCGCCAGGACCACCTCTGGAAACACCATATATTTT
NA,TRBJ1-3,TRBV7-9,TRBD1,CASSSTDRGLGNTIYF,TGTGCCAGCAGCTCTACCGACAGGGGGCTTGGAAACACCATATATTTT
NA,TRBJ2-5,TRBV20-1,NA,CSARDRGQTQYF,TGCAGTGCTAGAGACAGAGGTCAGACCCAGTACTTC
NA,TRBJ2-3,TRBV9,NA,CASSVAPVTDTQYF,TGTGCCAGCAGCGTAGCACCCGTCACAGATACGCAGTATTTT
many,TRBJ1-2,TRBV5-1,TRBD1,CASSLGDSADKLYGYTF,TGCGCCAGCAGCTTGGGGGACAGCGCCGATAAACTCTATGGCTACACCTTC
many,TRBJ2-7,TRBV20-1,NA,CSAPPRRQENYEQYF,TGCAGTGCTCCTCCTCGCAGACAGGAGAACTACGAGCAGTACTTC
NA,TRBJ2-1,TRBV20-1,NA,CSARAAELLNEQFF,TGCAGTGCTAGAGCCGCGGAACTACTTAATGAGCAGTTCTTC
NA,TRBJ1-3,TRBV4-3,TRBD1,CASSPGTGDFGSGNTIYF,TGCGCCAGCAGCCCAGGGACAGGGGACTTTGGCTCTGGAAACACCATATATTTT
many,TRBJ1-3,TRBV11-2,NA,CASSLGSSSGNTIYF,TGTGCCAGCAGCTTAGGGTCCAGTTCTGGAAACACCATATATTTT
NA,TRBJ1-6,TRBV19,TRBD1,CASRTGGRSPLHF,TGTGCCAGTAGGACAGGGGGCCGATCACCCCTCCACTTT
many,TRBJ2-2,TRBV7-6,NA,CASSSQVGSGTGELFF,TGTGCCAGCAGCTCCCAGGTCGGGAGCGGCACCGGGGAGCTGTTTTTT